The TCR beta chain described here comes from a study of cytomegalovirus exposure and HLA in healthy donors. Broader study findings: There was a cluster of highly shared sequence variants that was likely a sequencing artifact. Despite most TCR sequences being rare, some public TCRs occurred in many donors. According to an earlier analysis, most TCR beta V segments yielded productive rearrangements about 87% or about 30% of the time.

Healthy individuals who donated bone marrow served as the donors. PCR was performed using 60 Vbeta and 13 Jbeta primers. Method: immunoSEQ multiplex PCR; TCRdb's copy keeps in-frame clones and lacks some. The sample holds some 150,000 clones; around 84% are singletons and the top ten take about 2.5%. V lost 4 bases, J lost 3 bases, and 17 bases lay in between. The CDR3 runs 15 residues. CDR1 SGHNT and CDR2 YYREEE come from the germline V gene (reference sequence). With respect to this clone: Its antigen remains unknown.

The TCR originated in a boy younger than 10 in good health and CMV-seronegative. This chain uses TRBV5-4 with TRBJ2-7; a possible D gene is TRBD2 (6 bases). Sequencing was performed on PBMCs. The CDR3 reads CASSPGGVPDYEQYF. CDR3 sequence (DNA): TGTGCCAGCAGCCCCGGGGGAGTACCCGACTACGAGCAGTACTTC.